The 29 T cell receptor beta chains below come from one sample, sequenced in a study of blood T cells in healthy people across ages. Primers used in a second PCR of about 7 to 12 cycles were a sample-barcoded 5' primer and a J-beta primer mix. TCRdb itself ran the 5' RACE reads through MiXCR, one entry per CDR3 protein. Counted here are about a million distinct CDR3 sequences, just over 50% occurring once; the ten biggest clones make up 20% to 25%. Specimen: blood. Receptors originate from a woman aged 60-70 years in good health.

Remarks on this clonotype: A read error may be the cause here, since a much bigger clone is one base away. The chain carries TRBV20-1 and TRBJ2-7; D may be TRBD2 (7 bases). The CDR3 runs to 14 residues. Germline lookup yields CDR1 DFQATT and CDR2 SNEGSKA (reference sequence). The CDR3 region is CNATGGQVNYEQYF. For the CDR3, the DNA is TGCAATGCTACCGGGGGGCAGGTGAACTACGAGCAGTACTTC.

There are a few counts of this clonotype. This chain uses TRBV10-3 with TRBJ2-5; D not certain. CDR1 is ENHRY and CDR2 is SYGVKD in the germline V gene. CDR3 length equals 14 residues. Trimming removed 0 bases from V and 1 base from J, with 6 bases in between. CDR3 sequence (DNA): TGTGCCATCAGTGAGTCGGGCAGCCAAGAGACCCAGTACTTC. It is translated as CAISESGSQETQYF.

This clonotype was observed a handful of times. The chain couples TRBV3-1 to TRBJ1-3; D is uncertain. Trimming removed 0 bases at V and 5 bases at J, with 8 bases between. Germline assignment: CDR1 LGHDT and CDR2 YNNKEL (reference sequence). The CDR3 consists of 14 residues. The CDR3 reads CASSQDSARNTIYF. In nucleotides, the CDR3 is TGTGCCAGCAGCCAAGATAGCGCGAGAAACACCATATATTTT.

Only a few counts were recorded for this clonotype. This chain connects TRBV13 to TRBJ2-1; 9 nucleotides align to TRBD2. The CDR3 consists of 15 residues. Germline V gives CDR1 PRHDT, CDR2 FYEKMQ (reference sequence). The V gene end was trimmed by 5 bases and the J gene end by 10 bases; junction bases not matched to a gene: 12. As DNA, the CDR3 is TGTGCCAGCAGCCCCCTTAGCGGGAGCGGAAAGGAGCAGTTCTTC. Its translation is CASSPLSGSGKEQFF.

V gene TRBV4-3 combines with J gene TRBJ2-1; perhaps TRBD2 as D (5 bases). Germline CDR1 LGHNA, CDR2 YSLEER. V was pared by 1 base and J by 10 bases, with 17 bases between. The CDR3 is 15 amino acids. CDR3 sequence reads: CASSQGRERIREQFF. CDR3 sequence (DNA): TGCGCCAGCAGCCAAGGTCGGGAAAGGATTCGAGAGCAGTTCTTC.

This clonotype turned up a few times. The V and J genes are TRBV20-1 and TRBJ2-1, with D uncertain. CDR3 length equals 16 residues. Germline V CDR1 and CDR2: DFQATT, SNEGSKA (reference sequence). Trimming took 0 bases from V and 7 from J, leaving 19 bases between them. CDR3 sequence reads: CSARDLSRSPNNEQFF. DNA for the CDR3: TGCAGTGCTAGAGATCTATCCAGGTCCCCGAATAATGAGCAGTTCTTC.

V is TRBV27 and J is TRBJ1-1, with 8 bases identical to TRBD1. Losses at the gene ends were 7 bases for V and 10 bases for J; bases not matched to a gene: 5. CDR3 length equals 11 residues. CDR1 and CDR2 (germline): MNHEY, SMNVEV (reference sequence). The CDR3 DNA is TGTGCCAGCACCCAGGGGGCGCGAGCTTTCTTT. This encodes CASTQGARAFF.

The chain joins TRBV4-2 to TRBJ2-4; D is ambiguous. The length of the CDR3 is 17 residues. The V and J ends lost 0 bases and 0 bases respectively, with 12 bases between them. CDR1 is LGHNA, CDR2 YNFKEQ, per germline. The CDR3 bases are TGTGCCAGCAGCCAAGAAGTCCGGCAGTTAGCCAAAAACATTCAGTACTTC. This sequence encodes CASSQEVRQLAKNIQYF.

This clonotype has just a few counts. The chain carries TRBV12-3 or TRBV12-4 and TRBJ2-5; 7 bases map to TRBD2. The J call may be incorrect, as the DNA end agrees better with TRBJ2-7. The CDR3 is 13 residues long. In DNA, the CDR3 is TGTGCCAGCAGTGTATGGGAGGGATACGAGCAGTACTTC. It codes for CASSVWEGYEQYF.

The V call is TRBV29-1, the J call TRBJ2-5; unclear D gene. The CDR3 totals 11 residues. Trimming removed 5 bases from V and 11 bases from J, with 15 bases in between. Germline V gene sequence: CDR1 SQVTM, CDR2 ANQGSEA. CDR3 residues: CSVYRNNEQYF. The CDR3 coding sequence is TGCAGCGTTTATCGGAACAATGAGCAGTACTTC.

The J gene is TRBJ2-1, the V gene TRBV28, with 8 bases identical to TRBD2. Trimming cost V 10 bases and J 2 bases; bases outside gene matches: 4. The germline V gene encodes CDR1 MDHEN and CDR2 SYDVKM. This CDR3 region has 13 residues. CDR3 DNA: TGTGCCACCTATAGCGGGGCCTACAATGAGCAGTTCTTC. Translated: CATYSGAYNEQFF. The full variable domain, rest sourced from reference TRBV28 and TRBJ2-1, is DVKVTQSSRYLVKRTGEKVFLECVQDMDHENMFWYRQDPGLGLRLIYFSYDVKMKEKGDIPEGYSVSREKKERFSLILESASTNQTSMYLCATYSGAYNEQFFGPGTRLTVL.

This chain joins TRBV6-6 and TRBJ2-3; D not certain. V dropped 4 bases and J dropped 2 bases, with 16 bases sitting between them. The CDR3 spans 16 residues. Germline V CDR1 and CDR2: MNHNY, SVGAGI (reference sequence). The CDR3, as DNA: TGTGCCAGCAGTTCCGATTTCAGTAAAGACACAGATACGCAGTATTTT. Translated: CASSSDFSKDTDTQYF.

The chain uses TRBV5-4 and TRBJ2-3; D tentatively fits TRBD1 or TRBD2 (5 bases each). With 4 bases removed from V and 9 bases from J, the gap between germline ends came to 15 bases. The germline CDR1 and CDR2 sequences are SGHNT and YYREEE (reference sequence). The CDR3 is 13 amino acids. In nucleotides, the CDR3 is TGTGCCAGCAGCATAACCGGGGCCGAAACGCAGTATTTT. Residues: CASSITGAETQYF.

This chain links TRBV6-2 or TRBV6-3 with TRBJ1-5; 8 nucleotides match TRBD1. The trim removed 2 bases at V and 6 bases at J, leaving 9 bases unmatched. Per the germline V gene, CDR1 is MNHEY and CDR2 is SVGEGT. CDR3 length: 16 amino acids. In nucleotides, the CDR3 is TGTGCCAGCAGTTACGGTAGGGCCCAGGGGGCTCAGCCCCAGCATTTT. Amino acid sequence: CASSYGRAQGAQPQHF.

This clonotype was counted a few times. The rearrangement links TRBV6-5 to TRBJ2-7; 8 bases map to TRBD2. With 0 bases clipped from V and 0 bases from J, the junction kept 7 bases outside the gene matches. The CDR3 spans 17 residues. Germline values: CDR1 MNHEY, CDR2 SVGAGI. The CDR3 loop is CASSYSQRSGSSYEQYF. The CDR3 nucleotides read TGTGCCAGCAGTTACTCTCAGCGGAGCGGGAGCTCCTACGAGCAGTACTTC.

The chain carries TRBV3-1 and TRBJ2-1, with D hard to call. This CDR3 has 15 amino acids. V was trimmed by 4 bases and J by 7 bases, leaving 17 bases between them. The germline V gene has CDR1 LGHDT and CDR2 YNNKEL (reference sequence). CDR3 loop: CASSPDGSPFNEQFF. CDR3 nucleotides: TGTGCCAGCAGCCCCGACGGTAGCCCCTTTAATGAGCAGTTCTTC.

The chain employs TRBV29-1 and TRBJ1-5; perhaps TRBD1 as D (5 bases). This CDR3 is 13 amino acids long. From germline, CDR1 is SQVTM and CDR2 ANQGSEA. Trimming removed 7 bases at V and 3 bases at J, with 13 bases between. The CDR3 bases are TGCAGCGCCGGGTGGGGGAACAATCAGCCCCAGCATTTT. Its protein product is CSAGWGNNQPQHF.

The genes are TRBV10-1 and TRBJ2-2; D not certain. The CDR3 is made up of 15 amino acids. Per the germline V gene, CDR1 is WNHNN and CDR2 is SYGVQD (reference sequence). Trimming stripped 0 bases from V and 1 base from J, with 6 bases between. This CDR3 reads CASSESWGNTGELFF. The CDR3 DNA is TGCGCCAGCAGTGAGTCGTGGGGGAACACCGGGGAGCTGTTTTTT.

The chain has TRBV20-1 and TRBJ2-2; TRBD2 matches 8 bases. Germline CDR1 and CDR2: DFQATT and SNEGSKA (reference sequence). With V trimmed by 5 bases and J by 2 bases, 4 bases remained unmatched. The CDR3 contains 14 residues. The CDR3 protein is CSAYSGENTGELFF. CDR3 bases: TGCAGTGCTTATAGCGGGGAAAACACCGGGGAGCTGTTTTTT.

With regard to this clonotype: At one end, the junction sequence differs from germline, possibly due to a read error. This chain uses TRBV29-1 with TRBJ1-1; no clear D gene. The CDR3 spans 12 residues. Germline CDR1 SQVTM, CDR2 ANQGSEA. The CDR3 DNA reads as TGTAGCGCCCGGTGGGGAATCGCTGAAGCTTTCTTT. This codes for CSARWGIAEAFF.

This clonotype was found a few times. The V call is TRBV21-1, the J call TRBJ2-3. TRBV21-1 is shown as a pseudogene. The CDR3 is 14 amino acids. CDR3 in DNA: TGTGCCAGCAGCAAAGTGTGTAGGGCAGATACGCAGTATTTT. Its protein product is CASSKVCRADTQYF.

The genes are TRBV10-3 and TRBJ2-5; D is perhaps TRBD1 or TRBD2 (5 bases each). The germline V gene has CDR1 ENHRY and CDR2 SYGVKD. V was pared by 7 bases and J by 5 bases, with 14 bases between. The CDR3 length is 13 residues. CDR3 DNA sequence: TGTGCCATCACCAGCGGACAAGGGGAGACCCAGTACTTC. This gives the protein CAITSGQGETQYF.

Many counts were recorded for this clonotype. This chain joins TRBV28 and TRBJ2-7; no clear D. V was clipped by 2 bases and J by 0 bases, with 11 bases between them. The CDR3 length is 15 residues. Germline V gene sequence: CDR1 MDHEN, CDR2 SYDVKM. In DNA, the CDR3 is TGTGCCAGCAGTTTAGGGTCTTCCAGCTCCTACGAGCAGTACTTC. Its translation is CASSLGSSSSYEQYF.

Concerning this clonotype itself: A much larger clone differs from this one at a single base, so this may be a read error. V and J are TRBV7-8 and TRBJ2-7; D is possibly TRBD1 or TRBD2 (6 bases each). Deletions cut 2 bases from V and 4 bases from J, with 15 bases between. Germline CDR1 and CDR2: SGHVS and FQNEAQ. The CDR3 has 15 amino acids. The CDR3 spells CASSLLGGGPYEQYF. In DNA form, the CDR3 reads TGTGCCAGCAGCTTATTAGGGGGAGGACCTTACGAGCAGTACTTC.

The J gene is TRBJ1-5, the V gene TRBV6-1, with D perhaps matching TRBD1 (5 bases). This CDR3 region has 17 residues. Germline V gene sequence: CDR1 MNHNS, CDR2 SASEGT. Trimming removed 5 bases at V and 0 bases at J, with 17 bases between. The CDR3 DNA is TGTGCCAGCAGTCCTACCCCGCCCAGGGATAGCAATCAGCCCCAGCATTTT. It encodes CASSPTPPRDSNQPQHF.

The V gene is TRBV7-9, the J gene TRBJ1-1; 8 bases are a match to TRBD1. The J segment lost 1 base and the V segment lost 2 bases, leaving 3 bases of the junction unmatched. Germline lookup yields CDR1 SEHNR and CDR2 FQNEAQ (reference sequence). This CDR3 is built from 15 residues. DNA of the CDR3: TGTGCCAGCAGCTTAACGGACAGGGCGAACACTGAAGCTTTCTTT. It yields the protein CASSLTDRANTEAFF.

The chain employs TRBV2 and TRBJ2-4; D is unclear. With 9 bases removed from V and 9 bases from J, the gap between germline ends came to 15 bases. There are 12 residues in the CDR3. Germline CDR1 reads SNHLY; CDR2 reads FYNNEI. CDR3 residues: CASDRFEGIQYF. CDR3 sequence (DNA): TGTGCCAGTGACCGGTTCGAAGGCATTCAGTACTTC.

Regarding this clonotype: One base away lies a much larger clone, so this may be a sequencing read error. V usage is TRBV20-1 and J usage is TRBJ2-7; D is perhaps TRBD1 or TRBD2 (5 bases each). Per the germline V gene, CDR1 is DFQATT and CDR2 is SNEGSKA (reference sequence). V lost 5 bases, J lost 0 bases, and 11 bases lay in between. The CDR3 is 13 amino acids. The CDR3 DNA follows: TGCAGTGCTGAACTTGGGGGCTCCTACGAGCAGTACTTC. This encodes CSAELGGSYEQYF.

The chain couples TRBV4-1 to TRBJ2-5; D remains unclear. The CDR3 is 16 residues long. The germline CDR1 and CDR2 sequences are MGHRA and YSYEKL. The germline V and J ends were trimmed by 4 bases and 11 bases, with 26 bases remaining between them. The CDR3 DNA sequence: TGCGCCAGCAGCCCCAAGTTTAGATTAGAATACAATGAGCAGTACTTC. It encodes CASSPKFRLEYNEQYF.